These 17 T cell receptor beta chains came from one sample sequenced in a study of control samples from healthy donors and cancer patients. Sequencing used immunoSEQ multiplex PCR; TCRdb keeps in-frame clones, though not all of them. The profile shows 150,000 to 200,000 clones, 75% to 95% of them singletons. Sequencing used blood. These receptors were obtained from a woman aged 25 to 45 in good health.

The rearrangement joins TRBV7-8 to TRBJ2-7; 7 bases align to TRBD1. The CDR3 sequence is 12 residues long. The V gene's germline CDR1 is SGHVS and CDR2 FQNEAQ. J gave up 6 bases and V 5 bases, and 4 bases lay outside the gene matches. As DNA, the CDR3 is TGTGCCAGCAGCCCGACAGGGATCGAGCAGTACTTC. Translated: CASSPTGIEQYF.

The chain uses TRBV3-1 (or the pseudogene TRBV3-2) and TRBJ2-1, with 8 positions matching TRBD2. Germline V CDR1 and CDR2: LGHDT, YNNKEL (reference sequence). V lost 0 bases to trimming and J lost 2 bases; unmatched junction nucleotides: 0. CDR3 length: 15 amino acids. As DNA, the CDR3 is TGTGCCAGCAGCCAAGACGGGGGGGCCTACAATGAGCAGTTCTTC. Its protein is CASSQDGGAYNEQFF.

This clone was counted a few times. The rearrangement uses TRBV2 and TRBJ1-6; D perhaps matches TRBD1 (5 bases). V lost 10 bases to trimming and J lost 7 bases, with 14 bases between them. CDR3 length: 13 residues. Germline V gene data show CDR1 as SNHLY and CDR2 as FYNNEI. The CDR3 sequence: CATSRDANSPLHF. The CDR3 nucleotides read TGTGCCACCAGCCGGGACGCCAATTCACCCCTCCACTTT. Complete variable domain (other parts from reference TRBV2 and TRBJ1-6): EPEVTQTPSHQVTQMGQEVILRCVPISNHLYFYWYRQILGQKVEFLVSFYNNEISEKSEIFDDQFSVERPDGSNFTLKIRSTKLEDSAMYFCATSRDANSPLHFGNGTRLTVT.

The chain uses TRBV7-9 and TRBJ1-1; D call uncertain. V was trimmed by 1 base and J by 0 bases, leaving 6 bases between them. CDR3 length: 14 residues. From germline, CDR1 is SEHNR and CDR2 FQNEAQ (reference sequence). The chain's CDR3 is CASSLVAVNTEAFF. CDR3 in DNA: TGTGCCAGCAGCTTAGTGGCGGTGAACACTGAAGCTTTCTTT. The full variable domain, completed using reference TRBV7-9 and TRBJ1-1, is DTGVSQNPRHKITKRGQNVTFRCDPISEHNRLYWYRQTLGQGPEFLTYFQNEAQLEKSRLLSDRFSAERPKGSFSTLEIQRTEQGDSAMYLCASSLVAVNTEAFFGQGTRLTVV.

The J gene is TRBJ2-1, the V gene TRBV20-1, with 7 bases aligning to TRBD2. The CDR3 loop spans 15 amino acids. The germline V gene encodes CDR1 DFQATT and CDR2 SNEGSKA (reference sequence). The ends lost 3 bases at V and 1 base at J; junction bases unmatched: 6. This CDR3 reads CSASPAGWSYNEQFF. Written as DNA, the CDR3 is TGCAGTGCTAGTCCAGCGGGATGGTCCTACAATGAGCAGTTCTTC.

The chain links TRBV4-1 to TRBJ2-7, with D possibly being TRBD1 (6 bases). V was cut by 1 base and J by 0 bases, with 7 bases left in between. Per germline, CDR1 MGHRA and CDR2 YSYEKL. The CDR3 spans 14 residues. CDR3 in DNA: TGCGCCAGCAGCCAAGGGACAGTCTCCTACGAGCAGTACTTC. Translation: CASSQGTVSYEQYF.

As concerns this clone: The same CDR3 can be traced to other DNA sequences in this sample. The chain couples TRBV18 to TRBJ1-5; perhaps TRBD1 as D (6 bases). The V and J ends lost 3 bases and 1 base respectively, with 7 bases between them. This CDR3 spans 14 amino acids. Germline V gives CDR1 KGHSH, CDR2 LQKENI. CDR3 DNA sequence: TGTGCCAGCTCACCCCAGGGGAGCAATCAGCCCCAGCATTTT. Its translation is CASSPQGSNQPQHF.

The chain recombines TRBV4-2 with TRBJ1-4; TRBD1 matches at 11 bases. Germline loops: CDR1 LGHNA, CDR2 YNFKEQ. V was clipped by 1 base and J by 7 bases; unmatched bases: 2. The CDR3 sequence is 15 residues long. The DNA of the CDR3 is TGTGCCAGCAGCCAAGGGACAGGGGGCGTTGAAAAACTGTTTTTT. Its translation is CASSQGTGGVEKLFF.

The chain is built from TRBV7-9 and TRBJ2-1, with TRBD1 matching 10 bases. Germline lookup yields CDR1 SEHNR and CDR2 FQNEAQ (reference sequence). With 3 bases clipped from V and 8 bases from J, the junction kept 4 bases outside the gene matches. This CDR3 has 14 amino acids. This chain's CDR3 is CASSLGQGTDEQFF. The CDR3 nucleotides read TGTGCCAGCAGCTTGGGACAGGGGACCGATGAGCAGTTCTTC.

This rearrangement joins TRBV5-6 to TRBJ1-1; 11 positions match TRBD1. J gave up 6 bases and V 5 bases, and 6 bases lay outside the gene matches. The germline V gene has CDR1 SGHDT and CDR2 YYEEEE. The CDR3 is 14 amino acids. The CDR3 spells CASSLTGQGAEAFF. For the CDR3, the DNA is TGTGCCAGCAGTTTGACGGGACAGGGGGCTGAAGCTTTCTTT.

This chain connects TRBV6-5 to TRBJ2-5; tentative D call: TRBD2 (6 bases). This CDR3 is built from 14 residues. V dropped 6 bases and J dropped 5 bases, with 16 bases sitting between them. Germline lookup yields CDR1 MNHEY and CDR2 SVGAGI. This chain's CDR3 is CASSQGGNRETQYF. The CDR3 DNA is TGTGCCAGCAGCCAAGGCGGGAACAGGGAGACCCAGTACTTC.

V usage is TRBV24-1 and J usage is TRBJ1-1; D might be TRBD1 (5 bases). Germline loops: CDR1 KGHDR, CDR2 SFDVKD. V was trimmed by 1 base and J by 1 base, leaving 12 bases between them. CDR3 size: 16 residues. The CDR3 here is CATSDFLRGRNTEAFF. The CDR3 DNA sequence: TGTGCCACCAGTGATTTTCTGAGGGGTCGGAACACTGAAGCTTTCTTT.

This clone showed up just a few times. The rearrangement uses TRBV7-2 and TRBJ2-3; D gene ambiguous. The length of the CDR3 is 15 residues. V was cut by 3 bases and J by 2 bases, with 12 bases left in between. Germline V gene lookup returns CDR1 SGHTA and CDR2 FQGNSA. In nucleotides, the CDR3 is TGTGCCAGCAGCTTTTCCGCTGTACCCACAGATACGCAGTATTTT. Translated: CASSFSAVPTDTQYF.

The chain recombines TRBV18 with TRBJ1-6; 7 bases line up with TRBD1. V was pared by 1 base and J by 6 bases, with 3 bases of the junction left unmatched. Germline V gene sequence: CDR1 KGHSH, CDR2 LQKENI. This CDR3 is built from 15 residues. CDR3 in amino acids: CASSPQGASNSPLHF. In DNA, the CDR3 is TGTGCCAGCTCACCACAGGGGGCAAGTAATTCACCCCTCCACTTT.

This CDR3 reads CASSYSGDEQYF. In nucleotides, the CDR3 is TGTGCCAGCAGTTACTCAGGGGACGAGCAGTACTTC. The J gene is TRBJ2-7, the V gene TRBV6-6, with a tentative D call TRBD1 (5 bases). Germline CDR1 reads MNHNY; CDR2 reads SVGAGI (reference sequence). This CDR3 has 12 amino acids. V lost 0 bases to trimming and J lost 5 bases, with 5 bases between them.

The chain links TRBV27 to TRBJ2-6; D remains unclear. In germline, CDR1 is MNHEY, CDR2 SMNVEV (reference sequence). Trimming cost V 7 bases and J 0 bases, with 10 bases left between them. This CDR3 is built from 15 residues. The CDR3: CASTDLSSGANVLTF. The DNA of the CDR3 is TGTGCCAGCACCGACTTGAGCTCTGGGGCCAACGTCCTGACTTTC.

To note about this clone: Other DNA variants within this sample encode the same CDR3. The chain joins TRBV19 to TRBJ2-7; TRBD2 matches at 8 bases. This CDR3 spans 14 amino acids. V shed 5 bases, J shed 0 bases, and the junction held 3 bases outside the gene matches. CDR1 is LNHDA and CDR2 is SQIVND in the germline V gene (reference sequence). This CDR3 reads CASSRLAGSYEQYF. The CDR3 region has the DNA TGTGCCAGTAGTCGGCTAGCGGGCTCCTACGAGCAGTACTTC.